This TCR beta chain was found in a study of vaccination effects on CD4 cells after COVID-19. The CDR3 length is 16 residues. Assay: immunoSEQ multiplex PCR; the TCRdb copy retains only in-frame clones and omits some. The sample lists tens of thousands of clones, around 79% occurring once. Study-wide results and caveats: Convalescent patients numbered few in the study; early post-infection timepoints were missing entirely.

Remarks on this clone: The target antigen is unknown.

Viral peptide pool expansion of antigen-specific CD4+ T cells preceded sequencing in the ViraFEST assay. Isolation of CD4+ T cells took place after ten to eleven days of culture. Two-dose BNT162b2 or mRNA-1273 vaccination was given to participants. Wells containing a few million PBMC each were cultured with about 9 IU/ml IL-2 and 8 to 10 ug/ml peptides. The authors exchanged half the medium for IL-2 medium on days 3 and 7. This sequence was found in a human donor who received a COVID-19 vaccine. This sample comprised CD4+ T cells from PBMCs cultured with SARS-CoV-2 spike peptides, obtained after COVID-19 vaccination. The chain is built from TRBV21-1 and TRBJ2-1; the table's D call TRBD2 went unverified against the DNA. TRBV21-1 is a known pseudogene. This CDR3 is CASSKPSLAGVGEQFF. The DNA for the CDR3 is TGTGCCAGCAGCAAGCCAAGTCTAGCGGGAGTTGGTGAGCAGTTCTTC.